This entry features one TCR beta chain sequence. What it binds is not known. Sequencing was performed with immunoSEQ multiplex PCR; in TCRdb, only in-frame clones are kept and a portion is missing. The sample records some 99,000 clones, 87% being singletons. The data were taken from a study of T cell responses to AZD1222 COVID-19 vaccine. Study-level points and caveats: Along spike, vaccine-associated CD4 TCRs were found throughout, with dominance at 160-218 and 743-854. At baseline, just 5 or 6 AZD1222 recipients tested seropositive. White British ancestry dominated among donors, who included more females, and clonal diversity was possibly underestimated. No day 14 peak samples; only post-peak repertoires were characterized.

Trimming took off 5 bases at V and 0 bases at J, with 11 bases between the two ends. Looked up from germline, CDR1 is MNHEY and CDR2 is SVGAGI. The CDR3 is made up of 14 amino acids. V gene TRBV6-5 combines with J gene TRBJ2-7; D ambiguous. The source was peripheral blood, collected on day 0 of AZD1222 vaccination. The source is an adult in good health. The CDR3 sequence: CASSRSGGSYEQYF. The CDR3 coding sequence is TGTGCCAGCAGTCGCAGTGGCGGCTCCTACGAGCAGTACTTC.